One T cell receptor (beta chain) is described in this entry. The data belong to a study of blood T cell repertoires in COVID-19. Which cohort a participant joined came from the clinical history participants gave. Looked up from germline, CDR1 is LNHDA and CDR2 is SQIVND (reference sequence). The V segment lost 6 bases and the J segment 0 bases; nucleotides outside the gene matches: 5. The CDR3 is made up of 15 amino acids. TCRdb's copy holds only in-frame clones and misses some; the assay was immunoSEQ multiplex PCR. The repertoire has 360,000 or so clones, roughly 84% of them found once; the top ten carry 3%.

The clonotype comes from a woman in her 30s who had recovered from COVID-19. The rearrangement uses TRBV19 and TRBJ1-5; 7 bases match TRBD1. Input material: PBMCs or T cells enriched from blood (not recorded which). This CDR3 reads CASSSQGFSNQPQHF. CDR3 DNA sequence: TGTGCCAGTAGCTCACAGGGGTTTAGCAATCAGCCCCAGCATTTT.